The next 32 T cell receptor beta chains were all read from a single sample in a study of response to subunit inactivated influenza vaccine. One entry per CDR3 protein, called by TCRdb with MiXCR from the RT-PCR reads. Of some 150,000 distinct CDR3 sequences in the sample, approximately 12% were seen once. This same sample was also part of a study on T cells expressing NK-cell markers. From that second work: The cDNA for TCR beta came from 5'RACE template switching with UMIs.

Sequences were derived from CD8+ T cells sorted from PBMCs, sampled 11 to 12 days after vaccination. The source of these receptors is a man aged 50 to 60 who received an inactivated influenza vaccine.

This clonotype has more than one count but fewer than ten. The CDR3 bases are TGTGCCAGCAGCCCTCAGGTGGGTGGGCAGCCCCAGCATTTT. It translates to CASSPQVGGQPQHF. The rearrangement joins TRBV9 to TRBJ1-5, with no clear D. CDR3 length equals 14 residues. CDR1 is SGDLS, CDR2 YYNGEE, per germline. Trimming removed 4 bases from V and 7 bases from J, with 15 bases in between. The variable domain in full, with the rest retrieved from reference TRBV9 and TRBJ1-5, is DSGVTQTPKHLITATGQRVTLRCSPRSGDLSVYWYQQSLDQGLQFLIQYYNGEERAKGNILERFSAQQFPDLHSELNLSSLELGDSALYFCASSPQVGGQPQHFGDGTRLSIL.

The chain has TRBV7-6 and TRBJ2-1; 7 bases align to TRBD1. The CDR3 has 12 residues. Per the germline V gene, CDR1 is SGHVS and CDR2 is FNYEAQ. V shed 3 bases and J 10 bases; nucleotides not matched to a gene: 3. DNA for the CDR3: TGTGCCAGCAGCTTGGACAGGCGGGAGCAGTTCTTC. Its protein is CASSLDRREQFF.

This clonotype has a count of ten or more. The rearrangement uses TRBV7-9 and TRBJ1-2, with D perhaps TRBD1 (6 bases). Germline CDR1 is SEHNR and CDR2 is FQNEAQ (reference sequence). This CDR3 has 12 amino acids. The V end lost 2 bases, the J end lost 10 bases, and 11 bases lay between the germline ends. As DNA, the CDR3 is TGTGCCAGCAGCTTATGGGGGCGGGACTACACCTTC. Protein sequence: CASSLWGRDYTF.

The chain carries TRBV25-1 and TRBJ2-2, with 8 bases fitting TRBD2. The CDR3 loop spans 16 amino acids. J lost 3 bases, V lost 5 bases, and 8 bases had no gene match. The germline gives CDR1 MGHDK, CDR2 SYGVNS. This CDR3 reads CASSWGREDYTGELFF. CDR3 nucleotides: TGTGCCAGCAGTTGGGGGCGGGAGGACTACACCGGGGAGCTGTTTTTT. The full variable domain, in which reference TRBV25-1 and TRBJ2-2 provide the parts outside the CDR3, is EADIYQTPRYLVIGTGKKITLECSQTMGHDKMYWYQQDPGMELHLIHYSYGVNSTEKGDLSSESTVSRIRTEHFPLTLESARPSHTSQYLCASSWGREDYTGELFFGEGSRLTVL.

This clonotype was seen repeatedly, ten times or more. V usage is TRBV4-3 and J usage is TRBJ2-7, with D tentatively TRBD1 or TRBD2 (5 bases each). Germline CDR1 is LGHNA and CDR2 is YSLEER. This CDR3 is built from 17 residues. V lost 0 bases, J lost 4 bases, and 19 bases lay in between. The CDR3 here is CASSQDGTGTKIYEQYF. The CDR3 nucleotides read TGCGCCAGCAGCCAAGACGGGACCGGGACCAAGATTTACGAGCAGTACTTC.

The chain couples TRBV12-3 or TRBV12-4 to TRBJ2-7, with 8 bases identical to TRBD2. V shed 5 bases, J shed 3 bases, and the junction held 6 bases outside the gene matches. The length of the CDR3 is 14 residues. The CDR3: CASSAGLVGYEQYF. DNA for the CDR3: TGTGCCAGCAGTGCGGGACTAGTTGGCTACGAGCAGTACTTC.

The table lists this clonotype with a few counts. This chain uses TRBV28 with TRBJ1-5; D call uncertain. Trimming left V 6 bases short and J 0 bases short, with 15 bases between. The CDR3 spans 16 residues. CDR1 is MDHEN, CDR2 SYDVKM, per germline. CDR3 residues: CASSSLTEDSNQPQHF. Here the CDR3 DNA reads TGTGCCAGCAGCAGCCTTACAGAAGATAGCAATCAGCCCCAGCATTTT.

The J gene is TRBJ2-5, the V gene TRBV24-1; 7 bases are a match to TRBD2. V trimming: 6 bases; J trimming: 2 bases; junction bases outside the gene matches: 11. The length of the CDR3 is 16 residues. The germline gives CDR1 KGHDR, CDR2 SFDVKD. CDR3 sequence: CATSYVSGSHQETQYF. The CDR3, as DNA: TGTGCCACCAGTTACGTTAGCGGGTCTCATCAAGAGACCCAGTACTTC.

This clonotype was counted a few times. The chain couples TRBV18 to TRBJ2-3; D assignment may be TRBD1 or TRBD2 (5 bases each). With 3 bases removed from V and 2 bases from J, the gap between germline ends came to 12 bases. The germline V gene encodes CDR1 KGHSH and CDR2 LQKENI. This CDR3 contains 15 residues. This chain's CDR3 is CASSPPGRSTDTQYF. CDR3 bases: TGTGCCAGCTCACCCCCGGGACGGTCCACAGATACGCAGTATTTT. Variable domain in full (rest from reference TRBV18 and TRBJ2-3): NAGVMQNPRHLVRRRGQEARLRCSPMKGHSHVYWYRQLPEEGLKFMVYLQKENIIDESGMPKERFSAEFPKEGPSILRIQQVVRGDSAAYFCASSPPGRSTDTQYFGPGTRLTVL.

This rearrangement joins TRBV5-6 to TRBJ2-1; D ambiguous. The length of the CDR3 is 14 residues. The germline V and J ends were trimmed by 4 bases and 3 bases, with 11 bases remaining between them. CDR1 and CDR2 from the germline V gene are SGHDT and YYEEEE. The CDR3: CASSPRLLYNEQFF. Written as DNA, the CDR3 is TGTGCCAGCAGCCCCCGCCTTCTCTACAATGAGCAGTTCTTC.

The sample holds a few counts of this clonotype. The V gene is TRBV28, the J gene TRBJ2-3; no firm D call. This CDR3 has 14 residues. Trimming pared 1 base from V and 2 bases from J, leaving 7 bases between. Germline assignment: CDR1 MDHEN and CDR2 SYDVKM. CDR3 region: CASSLLGLTDTQYF. The CDR3 coding sequence is TGTGCCAGCAGTTTATTGGGCCTCACAGATACGCAGTATTTT.

At least ten counts were recorded for this clonotype. This chain uses TRBV7-8 with TRBJ2-1, with D tentatively TRBD1 (6 bases). V lost 5 bases, J lost 6 bases, and 14 bases lay in between. This CDR3 is 14 amino acids long. Germline V gene lookup returns CDR1 SGHVS and CDR2 FQNEAQ. The CDR3 sequence is CASSLLTGRNEQFF. The DNA of the CDR3 is TGTGCCAGCAGCCTGTTGACAGGTCGCAATGAGCAGTTCTTC.

The genes are TRBV6-5 and TRBJ2-7; D is perhaps TRBD1 (6 bases). Germline V CDR1 and CDR2: MNHEY, SVGAGI. V dropped 0 bases and J dropped 7 bases, with 13 bases sitting between them. The length of the CDR3 is 14 residues. The CDR3 nucleotides are TGTGCCAGCAGTTACTCGTCAGGGGCCGGGGAGCAGTACTTC. This encodes CASSYSSGAGEQYF.

This CDR3 is CSARTSGRGDEQFF. Here the CDR3 DNA reads TGCAGTGCAAGGACTAGCGGGAGGGGCGATGAGCAGTTCTTC. This rearrangement joins TRBV20-1 to TRBJ2-1, with 15 bases aligning to TRBD2. Unmatched junction bases numbered 5, after V lost 6 bases and J lost 8 bases. The CDR3 contains 14 residues. CDR1 is DFQATT and CDR2 is SNEGSKA in the germline V gene (reference sequence).

This clonotype has a count of ten or more. The J gene is TRBJ2-7, the V gene TRBV7-9, with D hard to call. CDR1 is SEHNR and CDR2 is FQNEAQ in the germline V gene (reference sequence). This CDR3 region has 13 residues. The V gene lost 0 bases and the J gene lost 6 bases, with 9 bases spanning the gap. The CDR3 spells CASSLARSIEQYF. DNA of the CDR3: TGTGCCAGCAGCTTAGCGAGGTCAATCGAGCAGTACTTC. Combining the CDR3 with reference TRBV7-9 and TRBJ2-7 gives the whole variable domain DTGVSQNPRHKITKRGQNVTFRCDPISEHNRLYWYRQTLGQGPEFLTYFQNEAQLEKSRLLSDRFSAERPKGSFSTLEIQRTEQGDSAMYLCASSLARSIEQYFGPGTRLTVT.

The chain has TRBV5-1 and TRBJ1-1; TRBD1 matches 8 bases. Unmatched junction bases numbered 4, after V lost 3 bases and J lost 3 bases. Germline V gene lookup returns CDR1 SGHRS and CDR2 YFSETQ. CDR3 length: 14 amino acids. In DNA form, the CDR3 reads TGCGCCAGCAGCTCCCCGGACAGGGACACTGAAGCTTTCTTT. Amino acid sequence: CASSSPDRDTEAFF.

This clonotype was counted many times. This chain uses TRBV29-1 with TRBJ2-1; the match to TRBD1 covers 7 bases. Germline V gives CDR1 SQVTM, CDR2 ANQGSEA. The CDR3 contains 14 residues. Trimming removed 6 bases from V and 5 bases from J; junction bases left unmatched: 10. The CDR3 DNA is TGCAGCGTGACCCCCAGAGGGACAGACAATGAGCAGTTCTTC. Translation: CSVTPRGTDNEQFF.

This clonotype was found many times. The J gene is TRBJ2-3, the V gene TRBV15; 7 bases agree with TRBD1. The CDR3 runs to 13 residues. Germline V gives CDR1 LNHNV, CDR2 YYDKDF (reference sequence). Trimming took 1 base from V and 6 from J; bases not matched to a gene: 1. In nucleotides, the CDR3 is TGTGCCACCAGCAGAGGACAGGGTGATACGCAGTATTTT. The encoded protein is CATSRGQGDTQYF.

This clonotype occurred a few times. The chain is built from TRBV27 and TRBJ2-7; D uncertain. CDR3 length: 13 residues. Trimming took 8 bases from V and 4 from J, leaving 15 bases between them. CDR1 MNHEY and CDR2 SMNVEV come from the germline V gene (reference sequence). DNA for the CDR3: TGTGCCAGCGGGCCCTCGGGCGAGTACGAGCAGTACTTC. Its translation: CASGPSGEYEQYF.

This clonotype was recorded a few times. The genes are TRBV7-9 and TRBJ1-3, with D possibly being TRBD1 (6 bases). Germline assignment: CDR1 SEHNR and CDR2 FQNEAQ (reference sequence). This CDR3 comprises 15 residues. V dropped 0 bases and J dropped 0 bases, with 6 bases sitting between them. The CDR3 DNA sequence: TGTGCCAGCAGCTTAGCGGACAGCTCTGGAAACACCATATATTTT. Its translation: CASSLADSSGNTIYF.

In its sample, this clonotype was seen a few times. The chain joins TRBV15 to TRBJ2-7; possible D gene TRBD2, 5 bases. The germline gives CDR1 LNHNV, CDR2 YYDKDF (reference sequence). Trimming took 1 base from V and 1 from J, leaving 14 bases between them. The CDR3 length is 16 residues. The CDR3 reads CATSRVPGYRSYEQYF. CDR3 DNA sequence: TGTGCCACCAGCAGAGTCCCGGGATATAGGTCCTACGAGCAGTACTTC.

At least ten counts were recorded for this clonotype. The CDR3 reads CASSRWQERGAGELFF. CDR3 bases: TGCGCCAGCAGCCGTTGGCAGGAGAGGGGAGCCGGGGAGCTGTTTTTT. The chain recombines TRBV4-1 with TRBJ2-2; D assignment may be TRBD1 or TRBD2 (5 bases each). V lost 4 bases and J lost 6, with 18 bases in between. This CDR3 has 16 residues. Germline assignment: CDR1 MGHRA and CDR2 YSYEKL.

Only a few counts were recorded for this clonotype. V and J are TRBV7-6 and TRBJ2-1, with 13 bases matching TRBD2. Germline V CDR1 and CDR2: SGHVS, FNYEAQ. The CDR3 is made up of 20 amino acids. The V and J ends lost 3 bases and 0 bases, in that order; junction bases with no gene match: 11. In DNA, the CDR3 is TGTGCCAGCAGCTTGTCTTGGACTAGCGGGGGCCAAAGCTCCTACAATGAGCAGTTCTTC. Translation gives CASSLSWTSGGQSSYNEQFF.

At least ten counts were recorded for this clonotype. This chain connects TRBV28 to TRBJ2-3, with D maybe TRBD1 (6 bases). This CDR3 spans 17 amino acids. The germline gives CDR1 MDHEN, CDR2 SYDVKM. With 2 bases removed from V and 5 bases from J, the gap between germline ends came to 20 bases. In nucleotides, the CDR3 is TGTGCCAGCAGTTTACGCCTAATAGAAAAAGGGGGAGATACGCAGTATTTT. It yields the protein CASSLRLIEKGGDTQYF.

The genes are TRBV12-3 or TRBV12-4 and TRBJ2-7; no definite D call. The V gene lost 3 bases and the J gene lost 3 bases, with 15 bases spanning the gap. CDR3 length: 15 amino acids. The CDR3 spells CASSFFPPRVYEQYF. The DNA for the CDR3 is TGTGCCAGCAGTTTCTTCCCCCCAAGGGTCTACGAGCAGTACTTC.

V and J are TRBV7-3 and TRBJ2-3; D is ambiguous. Trimming took 2 bases from V and 0 from J, leaving 9 bases between them. CDR3 size: 15 residues. Germline CDR1 reads SGHTA; CDR2 reads FQGTGA. In DNA, the CDR3 is TGTGCCAGCAGCTTATCCCCGAGTAGCACAGATACGCAGTATTTT. It is translated as CASSLSPSSTDTQYF. The full variable domain, with the rest looked up from reference TRBV7-3 and TRBJ2-3, is GAGVSQTPSNKVTEKGKYVELRCDPISGHTALYWYRQSLGQGPEFLIYFQGTGAADDSGLPNDRFFAVRPEGSVSTLKIQRTERGDSAVYLCASSLSPSSTDTQYFGPGTRLTVL.

The chain combines TRBV29-1 with TRBJ2-3; TRBD2 matches at 11 bases. The germline gives CDR1 SQVTM, CDR2 ANQGSEA. The CDR3 runs 15 residues. The CDR3 region is CSERRTSGRTDTQYF. The CDR3 nucleotides are TGCAGTGAGCGGCGGACTAGCGGGCGCACAGATACGCAGTATTTT.

The chain has TRBV7-6 and TRBJ2-7; a possible D gene is TRBD1 (6 bases). Trimming took 5 bases from V and 2 from J, leaving 16 bases between them. This CDR3 spans 15 amino acids. Germline-derived CDR1 and CDR2 are SGHVS and FNYEAQ. The CDR3 spells CASSERPGQTYEQYF. The CDR3 DNA is TGTGCCAGCAGCGAAAGACCGGGACAAACCTACGAGCAGTACTTC. Together with reference TRBV7-6 and TRBJ2-7, the CDR3 gives the full variable domain: GAGVSQSPRYKVTKRGQDVALRCDPISGHVSLYWYRQALGQGPEFLTYFNYEAQQDKSGLPNDRFSAERPEGSISTLTIQRTEQRDSAMYRCASSERPGQTYEQYFGPGTRLTVT.

This clonotype was seen a few times. The chain is built from TRBV12-3 or TRBV12-4 and TRBJ2-1; TRBD2 matches at 8 bases. The V segment lost 5 bases and the J segment 5 bases; nucleotides outside the gene matches: 8. The CDR3 loop spans 15 amino acids. CDR3 coding DNA: TGTGCCAGCAGTCATCAACGGGGGGGGGACAATGAGCAGTTCTTC. Protein: CASSHQRGGDNEQFF.

This clonotype has only a few counts. The V call is TRBV5-6, the J call TRBJ2-7; D gene unclear. The V gene's germline CDR1 is SGHDT and CDR2 YYEEEE. V dropped 1 base and J dropped 6 bases, with 8 bases sitting between them. The CDR3 covers 12 residues. The DNA for the CDR3 is TGTGCCAGCAGCTTGCTCAGCATCGAGCAGTACTTC. Translation: CASSLLSIEQYF.

This clonotype was counted a few times. This sequence joins TRBV5-5 and TRBJ2-7; D possibly corresponds to TRBD2 (5 bases). There are 15 residues in the CDR3. The V and J ends lost 4 bases and 4 bases respectively, with 18 bases between them. CDR1 and CDR2 (germline): SGHKS, YYEKEE (reference sequence). CDR3 amino acids: CASSPQTGRPYEQYF. In nucleotides, the CDR3 is TGTGCCAGCAGCCCCCAGACGGGGAGACCTTACGAGCAGTACTTC.

In this sample, this clonotype turned up a few times. The chain couples TRBV12-3 or TRBV12-4 to TRBJ2-5; D call uncertain. The V and J ends lost 4 bases and 1 base respectively, with 13 bases between them. The CDR3 consists of 15 residues. The CDR3 bases are TGTGCCAGCAGTTCCATGCTCGGTATCCAAGAGACCCAGTACTTC. As protein: CASSSMLGIQETQYF.